This T cell receptor beta chain was captured by sequencing in a study of T cell changes during pregnancy in multiple sclerosis. TCRdb's copy holds only in-frame clones and misses some; the assay was immunoSEQ multiplex PCR. This table has around 96,000 clones, about 94% appearing once. Trimming pared 4 bases from V and 3 bases from J, leaving 26 bases between. In germline, CDR1 is SGHNT, CDR2 YYREEE (reference sequence). The length of the CDR3 is 18 residues. The rearrangement uses TRBV5-4 and TRBJ2-7; D is possibly TRBD2 (6 bases). The input for sequencing was peripheral blood, taken in the third trimester of pregnancy. The TCR sequence derives from a female donor with multiple sclerosis, enrolled in a pregnancy study. CDR3 loop: CASSPGPAVSGLDYEQYF. For the CDR3, the DNA is TGTGCCAGCAGCCCGGGCCCCGCAGTCAGCGGGCTGGACTACGAGCAGTACTTC. Full variable domain (missing parts from reference TRBV5-4 and TRBJ2-7): ETGVTQSPTHLIKTRGQQVTLRCSSQSGHNTVSWYQQALGQGPQFIFQYYREEENGRGNFPPRFSGLQFPNYSSELNVNALELDDSALYLCASSPGPAVSGLDYEQYFGPGTRLTVT.